A single sample gave rise to the 6 T cell receptor beta chains below, sequenced in a study of blood T cell repertoires in COVID-19. Libraries were prepared by immunoSEQ multiplex PCR; TCRdb keeps only in-frame clonotypes and omits some of them. This repertoire shows 150,000 to 200,000 clones, about 81% found once; its top ten account for roughly a fifth. The sample comprised peripheral blood. The receptors stem from a woman at least 80 years old with acute or convalescent COVID-19.

The chain joins TRBV2 to TRBJ2-1; 12 bases map to TRBD2. Germline V gene lookup returns CDR1 SNHLY and CDR2 FYNNEI. After removal of 6 bases from V and 1 base from J, the junction contained 4 bases not matched to a gene. The CDR3 is made up of 16 amino acids. CDR3 residues: CASRKTSGSSYNEQFF. The DNA for the CDR3 is TGTGCCAGCAGGAAGACTAGCGGGAGTTCCTACAATGAGCAGTTCTTC.

V and J are TRBV9 and TRBJ2-1; TRBD2 is a possible D gene (6 bases). In germline, CDR1 is SGDLS, CDR2 YYNGEE. The V end lost 5 bases, the J end lost 9 bases, and 15 bases lay between the germline ends. CDR3 size: 13 residues. The CDR3 protein is CASRGGLSGEQFF. As DNA, the CDR3 is TGTGCCAGCAGGGGAGGACTATCCGGTGAGCAGTTCTTC. Based on the CDR3 plus reference TRBV9 and TRBJ2-1, the full variable domain is DSGVTQTPKHLITATGQRVTLRCSPRSGDLSVYWYQQSLDQGLQFLIQYYNGEERAKGNILERFSAQQFPDLHSELNLSSLELGDSALYFCASRGGLSGEQFFGPGTRLTVL.

The chain combines TRBV7-9 with TRBJ2-5, with a possible D match to TRBD1 (6 bases). Between the trimmed V and J ends, which lost 6 bases and 5 bases, there was a span of 16 bases. CDR3 length: 14 residues. Germline V gene lookup returns CDR1 SEHNR and CDR2 FQNEAQ (reference sequence). CDR3 sequence reads: CASRQQGRGETQYF. CDR3 DNA sequence: TGTGCCAGCAGACAGCAGGGGCGAGGGGAGACCCAGTACTTC.

The rearrangement joins TRBV5-1 to TRBJ1-3; weak D call: TRBD1 (6 bases). This CDR3 has 14 amino acids. Trimming shortened V by 2 bases and J by 4 bases, and 10 bases separated the two germline ends. The germline V gene encodes CDR1 SGHRS and CDR2 YFSETQ. The CDR3 protein is CASSFGQGGNTIYF. CDR3 in DNA: TGCGCCAGCAGCTTCGGGCAGGGGGGAAACACCATATATTTT.

The chain is built from TRBV5-1 and TRBJ2-2, with 7 bases that match TRBD1. J gave up 6 bases and V 4 bases, and 3 bases lay outside the gene matches. This CDR3 region has 13 residues. Germline loops: CDR1 SGHRS, CDR2 YFSETQ. CDR3 sequence: CASSAGQAGELFF. The CDR3 bases are TGCGCCAGCAGCGCTGGACAGGCCGGGGAGCTGTTTTTT. Full variable domain (outside the CDR3, taken from reference TRBV5-1 and TRBJ2-2): KAGVTQTPRYLIKTRGQQVTLSCSPISGHRSVSWYQQTPGQGLQFLFEYFSETQRNKGNFPGRFSGRQFSNSRSEMNVSTLELGDSALYLCASSAGQAGELFFGEGSRLTVL.

The gene calls are TRBV6-2 or TRBV6-3 and TRBJ1-5, with 7 bases identical to TRBD1. This CDR3 has 16 amino acids. The germline gives CDR1 MNHEY, CDR2 SVGEGT. Losses at the gene ends were 5 bases for V and 3 bases for J; bases not matched to a gene: 10. As DNA, the CDR3 is TGTGCCAGCAGTCTCCCCCCAGGGGGGAACAATCAGCCCCAGCATTTT. It encodes CASSLPPGGNNQPQHF.